The 26 T cell receptor beta chains listed next were all sequenced from one sample in a study of blood T cell repertoires in COVID-19. Profiling relied on immunoSEQ multiplex PCR, and the TCRdb table lists in-frame clones only, not all of them. The sample carries 80,000 to 90,000 clones, 82% recorded once. The sample consisted of peripheral blood. Receptors were obtained from a woman aged 80 or older with acute or convalescent COVID-19.

A single count supports this clone. V and J are TRBV19 and TRBJ1-4, with TRBD1 as a possible D gene (6 bases). Trimming removed 5 bases from V and 5 bases from J, with 15 bases in between. The germline V gene has CDR1 LNHDA and CDR2 SQIVND (reference sequence). The CDR3 is 15 amino acids. The CDR3 DNA sequence: TGTGCCAGTAGTGACCAGGGGCTACTCAATGAAAAACTGTTTTTT. Residues: CASSDQGLLNEKLFF.

The chain is built from TRBV5-1 and TRBJ2-7, with D maybe TRBD2 (6 bases). The germline V and J ends were trimmed by 0 bases and 5 bases, with 12 bases remaining between them. The CDR3 is made up of 14 amino acids. Germline V CDR1 and CDR2: SGHRS, YFSETQ. The CDR3 sequence is CASSLAGRGDEQYF. DNA of the CDR3: TGCGCCAGCAGCTTGGCCGGGAGAGGTGACGAGCAGTACTTC.

V usage is TRBV7-8 and J usage is TRBJ1-1, with D possibly TRBD1 on 6 matching bases. This CDR3 has 16 amino acids. CDR1 is SGHVS and CDR2 is FQNEAQ in the germline V gene. Trimming shortened V by 1 base and J by 0 bases, and 12 bases separated the two germline ends. The CDR3 is CASSLGPQGVNTEAFF. The CDR3 DNA reads as TGTGCCAGCAGCTTAGGACCACAGGGTGTGAACACTGAAGCTTTCTTT.

The chain has TRBV5-1 and TRBJ1-4, with D unresolved. CDR1 and CDR2 from the germline V gene are SGHRS and YFSETQ. This CDR3 has 14 amino acids. Trimming took 0 bases from V and 4 from J, leaving 7 bases between them. Here the CDR3 reads CASSLDGYNEKLFF. In DNA, the CDR3 is TGCGCCAGCAGCTTGGACGGGTATAATGAAAAACTGTTTTTT.

This clone was counted a few times. The chain carries TRBV7-6 and TRBJ2-1, with TRBD2 as a possible D gene (6 bases). In germline, CDR1 is SGHVS, CDR2 FNYEAQ. The CDR3 is made up of 15 amino acids. V dropped 1 base and J dropped 5 bases, with 12 bases sitting between them. The CDR3 here is CASSLGASVHNEQFF. CDR3 bases: TGTGCCAGCAGCTTAGGGGCTAGCGTCCACAATGAGCAGTTCTTC.

The rearrangement joins TRBV5-4 to TRBJ1-2, with D perhaps matching TRBD1 (6 bases). Germline CDR1 is SGHNT and CDR2 is YYREEE (reference sequence). The CDR3 sequence is 15 residues long. V lost 2 bases, J lost 6 bases, and 17 bases lay in between. The CDR3 is CASSLPGQGANGYTF. CDR3 nucleotides: TGTGCCAGCAGCTTACCGGGACAAGGGGCGAATGGCTACACCTTC.

The DNA of the CDR3 is TGTGCCAGCACCTGGGCGTCGGGGGGGGGTGAAAAACTGTTTTTT. This encodes CASTWASGGGEKLFF. The chain carries TRBV6-5 and TRBJ1-4; the D gene is possibly TRBD1 (5 bases). Looked up from germline, CDR1 is MNHEY and CDR2 is SVGAGI. The CDR3 extends over 15 amino acids. Between the trimmed V and J ends, which lost 7 bases and 7 bases, there was a span of 19 bases.

The rearrangement links TRBV6-5 to TRBJ2-6; unclear D gene. V was clipped by 2 bases and J by 0 bases, with 5 bases between them. This CDR3 comprises 15 residues. Germline CDR1 and CDR2: MNHEY and SVGAGI. CDR3 nucleotide sequence: TGTGCCAGCAGTTACGGAGTCTCTGGGGCCAACGTCCTGACTTTC. Its translation: CASSYGVSGANVLTF.

The genes are TRBV2 and TRBJ2-1, with D tentatively TRBD2 (6 bases). V was shortened by 8 bases and J by 4 bases, with 15 bases between the two germline ends. Germline CDR1 and CDR2: SNHLY and FYNNEI. The CDR3 loop spans 14 amino acids. This CDR3 is CASAGTQLYNEQFF. The CDR3 DNA reads as TGTGCCAGCGCCGGGACTCAACTATACAATGAGCAGTTCTTC. Looking up the rest from reference TRBV2 and TRBJ2-1 gives the full variable domain: EPEVTQTPSHQVTQMGQEVILRCVPISNHLYFYWYRQILGQKVEFLVSFYNNEISEKSEIFDDQFSVERPDGSNFTLKIRSTKLEDSAMYFCASAGTQLYNEQFFGPGTRLTVL.

This chain links TRBV6-5 with TRBJ2-3; TRBD1 agrees at 12 bases. The CDR3 is made up of 15 amino acids. Trimming cost V 10 bases and J 4 bases; bases outside gene matches: 9. Germline loops: CDR1 MNHEY, CDR2 SVGAGI. CDR3 residues: CATSGRDRGPDTQYF. CDR3 sequence (DNA): TGTGCCACCTCCGGAAGGGACAGGGGGCCAGATACGCAGTATTTT.

V and J are TRBV7-8 and TRBJ2-3; 8 nucleotides line up with TRBD2. The junction had 10 bases not matched to a gene; V was cut back by 7 bases and J by 4 bases. Germline V gives CDR1 SGHVS, CDR2 FQNEAQ. The CDR3 extends over 15 amino acids. CDR3 coding DNA: TGTGCCAGCACCCTTTACTCGGGGGGGGCAGATACGCAGTATTTT. Translating gives CASTLYSGGADTQYF.

For the CDR3, the DNA is TGTGCCAGCAGTGAAGCCATTCAGGCTGGCTACACCTTC. Translating it yields CASSEAIQAGYTF. This chain uses TRBV2 with TRBJ1-2; D gene ambiguous. CDR1 is SNHLY, CDR2 FYNNEI, per germline. The CDR3 spans 13 residues. The V end lost 0 bases, the J end lost 7 bases, and 9 bases lay between the germline ends.

The gene calls are TRBV7-9 and TRBJ2-7, with a weak D call TRBD1 (5 bases). This CDR3 region has 17 residues. V was cut by 6 bases and J by 2 bases, with 23 bases left in between. CDR1 SEHNR and CDR2 FQNEAQ come from the germline V gene (reference sequence). The CDR3 protein is CASSSTDGSLVPYEQYF. The CDR3 DNA reads TGTGCCAGCAGTTCGACAGACGGATCCCTCGTTCCCTACGAGCAGTACTTC.

This chain uses TRBV29-1 with TRBJ1-1; D is unclear. The length of the CDR3 is 12 residues. Germline V gene lookup returns CDR1 SQVTM and CDR2 ANQGSEA. V shed 4 bases and J shed 5 bases, with 11 bases lying between them. CDR3 in DNA: TGCAGCGTTGGGAGAGTATTTACTGAAGCTTTCTTT. Translating gives CSVGRVFTEAFF.

V gene TRBV11-3 combines with J gene TRBJ2-2, with D maybe TRBD1 (7 bases). Germline CDR1 SGHNT, CDR2 YENEEA. Trimming shortened V by 2 bases and J by 4 bases, and 20 bases separated the two germline ends. This CDR3 has 18 residues. CDR3 sequence: CASSLLPRRGLGTGELFF. CDR3 coding DNA: TGTGCCAGCAGCTTACTCCCTAGGAGGGGGCTAGGCACCGGGGAGCTGTTTTTT. Together with reference TRBV11-3 and TRBJ2-2, the CDR3 gives the full variable domain: EAGVVQSPRYKIIEKKQPVAFWCNPISGHNTLYWYLQNLGQGPELLIRYENEEAVDDSQLPKDRFSAERLKGVDSTLKIQPAELGDSAVYLCASSLLPRRGLGTGELFFGEGSRLTVL.

This clone appeared a few times. The chain is built from TRBV2 and TRBJ1-1, with no clear D. Germline V lookup: CDR1 SNHLY, CDR2 FYNNEI. Trimming removed 7 bases at V and 4 bases at J, with 10 bases between. The CDR3 totals 12 residues. In DNA form, the CDR3 reads TGTGCCAGCACCCTAGAGGGCACTGAAGCTTTCTTT. This sequence encodes CASTLEGTEAFF.

The chain couples TRBV6-6 to TRBJ2-6; possibly TRBD1 for D (6 bases). The CDR3 runs 18 residues. V lost 5 bases and J 0 bases, leaving 17 bases between the germline ends. CDR1 is MNHNY and CDR2 is SVGAGI in the germline V gene (reference sequence). The CDR3 loop reads CASSQLSQGFSGANVLTF. The CDR3 nucleotides read TGTGCCAGCAGTCAACTCTCTCAGGGGTTCTCTGGGGCCAACGTCCTGACTTTC.

V usage is TRBV28 and J usage is TRBJ2-1; 13 positions agree with TRBD2. With V trimmed by 5 bases and J by 5 bases, 3 bases remained unmatched. CDR3 length: 15 residues. In germline, CDR1 is MDHEN, CDR2 SYDVKM. The CDR3 DNA follows: TGTGCCAGCAGTCGGACTAGCGGGAGTAACAATGAGCAGTTCTTC. Translated: CASSRTSGSNNEQFF.

The chain carries TRBV7-3 and TRBJ2-5; 13 bases align to TRBD2. V was pared by 5 bases and J by 4 bases, with 13 bases of the junction left unmatched. This CDR3 contains 18 residues. The germline gives CDR1 SGHTA, CDR2 FQGTGA. As DNA, the CDR3 is TGTGCCAGCAGCCGTACCCCCAGGACTAGCGGGAGAGGAGAGACCCAGTACTTC. Residues: CASSRTPRTSGRGETQYF.

V usage is TRBV28 and J usage is TRBJ1-2, with unresolved D. This CDR3 comprises 11 residues. Germline V lookup: CDR1 MDHEN, CDR2 SYDVKM. Trimming stripped 5 bases from V and 8 bases from J, with 9 bases between. The CDR3 protein is CASSLGWGYTF. The CDR3, as DNA: TGTGCCAGCAGTCTCGGGTGGGGCTACACCTTC.

The J gene is TRBJ2-7, the V gene TRBV7-2; TRBD2 might be the D (5 bases). CDR1 SGHTA and CDR2 FQGNSA come from the germline V gene. V dropped 1 base and J dropped 5 bases, with 15 bases sitting between them. The CDR3 covers 15 residues. As DNA, the CDR3 is TGTGCCAGCAGCTTAGGCCGAATCGAGGGAAACGAGCAGTACTTC. It translates to CASSLGRIEGNEQYF. The whole variable domain, remainder taken from reference TRBV7-2 and TRBJ2-7, is GAGVSQSPSNKVTEKGKDVELRCDPISGHTALYWYRQSLGQGLEFLIYFQGNSAPDKSGLPSDRFSAERTGGSVSTLTIQRTQQEDSAVYLCASSLGRIEGNEQYFGPGTRLTVT.

The V and J genes are TRBV18 and TRBJ2-1; 9 bases line up with TRBD2. The CDR3 runs 21 residues. Unmatched junction bases numbered 27, after V lost 3 bases and J lost 9 bases. Germline CDR1 is KGHSH and CDR2 is LQKENI. CDR3 loop: CASSPLPTGASGIFLGSEQFF. For the CDR3, the DNA is TGTGCCAGCTCACCCCTCCCAACAGGGGCTAGCGGGATTTTTTTAGGGAGTGAGCAGTTCTTC.

The rearrangement uses TRBV5-1 and TRBJ1-5; TRBD1 is a possible D gene (5 bases). V gave up 0 bases and J gave up 2 bases, with 15 bases separating them. The V gene's germline CDR1 is SGHRS and CDR2 YFSETQ. The CDR3 loop spans 17 amino acids. The CDR3 loop is CASSLGEEGWRNQPQHF. For the CDR3, the DNA is TGCGCCAGCAGCTTGGGGGAGGAGGGGTGGCGCAATCAGCCCCAGCATTTT.

This chain joins TRBV19 and TRBJ2-2; 9 bases fit TRBD2. V shed 5 bases and J 6 bases; nucleotides not matched to a gene: 13. CDR1 and CDR2 (germline): LNHDA, SQIVND (reference sequence). There are 17 residues in the CDR3. CDR3 DNA: TGTGCCAGTAGTTCGGGGCGTTTGCGCGGGGGGGCCGGGGAGCTGTTTTTT. This gives the protein CASSSGRLRGGAGELFF.

This chain joins TRBV24-1 and TRBJ2-1; D gene uncertain. The V end was cut by 2 bases, the J end by 4 bases, with 14 bases between. Per germline, CDR1 KGHDR and CDR2 SFDVKD. The CDR3 runs to 16 residues. CDR3 sequence reads: CATSDSLSPVYNEQFF. The DNA for the CDR3 is TGTGCCACCAGTGATTCTCTGAGCCCCGTGTACAATGAGCAGTTCTTC.

The chain is built from TRBV11-3 and TRBJ2-3; D is possibly TRBD1 (6 bases). CDR3 length: 12 residues. V lost 5 bases and J lost 4, with 7 bases in between. Germline CDR1 is SGHNT and CDR2 is YENEEA. The CDR3 region is CASSPGADTQYF. As DNA, the CDR3 is TGTGCCAGCAGCCCAGGGGCAGATACGCAGTATTTT.